The 9 T cell receptor beta chains presented below share a single source sample, sequenced in a study of human T cells and chemical hapten exposure. The library tagged each cDNA molecule with unique molecular identifiers. One entry per CDR3 protein, called by TCRdb with MiXCR from the reads. Here the sample spans more than 100,000 distinct CDR3 sequences, over 6.5% being singletons. The total RNA was obtained from whole blood that was not fractionated. The sample was whole blood. The origin of the receptors is a human donor in good health. Some clones in this sample may be carry-over from other donors' samples.

In the case of this clonotype: A read error is possible here, since a much larger clone lies one base away. The chain carries TRBV6-2 or TRBV6-3 and TRBJ1-5, with a tentative D call TRBD1 (6 bases). Germline V gives CDR1 MNHEY, CDR2 SVGEGT. The CDR3 sequence is 15 residues long. As DNA, the CDR3 is TGTGTCAGCAGTGCTCCAGGGGCCGCCCCTAGGCCCCAGCATTTT. Translation gives CVSSAPGAAPRPQHF.

This clonotype was detected a few times. The genes are TRBV5-1 and TRBJ2-1; D gene unclear. Germline assignment: CDR1 SGHRS and CDR2 YFSETQ. V lost 1 base and J 7 bases, leaving 9 bases between the germline ends. CDR3 length equals 13 residues. For the CDR3, the DNA is TGCGCCAGCAGCTTGAATGCCCCTAATGAGCAGTTCTTC. Encoded protein: CASSLNAPNEQFF.

CDR3 sequence: CASSLAGGPYNEQFF. The CDR3, as DNA: TGTGCCAGCAGCTTAGCGGGGGGGCCCTACAATGAGCAGTTCTTC. The chain carries TRBV6-2 or TRBV6-3 and TRBJ2-1; 11 bases are a match to TRBD2. CDR3 length equals 15 residues. V lost 6 bases to trimming and J lost 2 bases; unmatched junction nucleotides: 3. Germline values: CDR1 MNHEY, CDR2 SVGEGT.

V and J are TRBV6-6 and TRBJ2-4; D possibly corresponds to TRBD1 (6 bases). There are 12 residues in the CDR3. Germline loops: CDR1 MNHNY, CDR2 SVGAGI (reference sequence). Trimming removed 5 bases at V and 13 bases at J, with 15 bases between. CDR3 bases: TGTGCCAGCAGTCCAGGGCGAACAGGGCAGTACTTC. As protein: CASSPGRTGQYF.

This clonotype was counted ten times or more. This chain links TRBV12-3 or TRBV12-4 with TRBJ2-5; tentative D call: TRBD2 (5 bases). The CDR3 spans 14 residues. Trimming cost V 3 bases and J 5 bases, with 13 bases left between them. Here the CDR3 DNA reads TGTGCCAGCAGTTTGGCCGGGATGGAGGAGACCCAGTACTTC. Amino acids: CASSLAGMEETQYF.

In its sample, this clonotype was seen a few times. This chain uses TRBV7-2 with TRBJ2-7; maybe TRBD1 (7 bases). Germline V lookup: CDR1 SGHTA, CDR2 FQGNSA. The CDR3 is 15 residues long. V was pared by 4 bases and J by 4 bases, with 17 bases between. The CDR3: CASSYSGDRSYEQYF. The CDR3 bases are TGTGCCAGCAGCTACTCGGGGGACAGATCATACGAGCAGTACTTC.

The sample holds a few counts of this clonotype. The CDR3 DNA sequence: TGTGCCAGTAGTAGAGAGACAGGGGGCCTCAATCAGCCCCAGCATTTT. This translates into CASSRETGGLNQPQHF. The chain uses TRBV19 and TRBJ1-5, with TRBD1 identical over 10 bases. Germline V gives CDR1 LNHDA, CDR2 SQIVND (reference sequence). V lost 4 bases, J lost 3 bases, and 6 bases stayed unmatched. This CDR3 is 16 amino acids long.

This clonotype came up a few times. The genes are TRBV20-1 and TRBJ2-7, with D possibly matching TRBD2 (6 bases). V gave up 3 bases and J gave up 6 bases, with 21 bases separating them. This CDR3 region has 15 residues. Germline-derived CDR1 and CDR2 are DFQATT and SNEGSKA (reference sequence). DNA for the CDR3: TGCAGTGCTAGTCAATTGGCCGGGACTCTAGGCGAGCAGTACTTC. Amino acid sequence: CSASQLAGTLGEQYF.

This clonotype was counted a few times. The chain employs TRBV30 and TRBJ2-7; D is possibly TRBD2 (6 bases). The CDR3 is 14 residues long. The ends were cut back, 5 bases at V and 6 bases at J, with 20 bases in the middle. Germline V CDR1 and CDR2: GTSNPN, SVGIG (reference sequence). In nucleotides, the CDR3 is TGTGCCTGGGGGACCGGGACTGGGATCCTCGAGCAGTACTTC. Its protein product is CAWGTGTGILEQYF.